The rows below give T cell receptor beta chains drawn from one sample of a study of shared clonotypes between healthy human individuals. The protocol was immunoSEQ multiplex PCR, while the TCRdb copy is restricted to in-frame clones and leaves out a portion. The sample includes around 440,000 clones, 75% to 80% seen only once; the top ten take approximately 12%. Sequenced input: PBMCs. These receptors all stem from a woman between 40 and 55 years old in good health. Some clones in this sample may be carry-over from other donors' samples. The CDR3 runs from the conserved cysteine through the conserved F or W.

v_call	j_call	cdr3_aa
TRBV2	TRBJ2-5	CASSEAGRLAGETQYF
TRBV7-2	TRBJ2-5	CASSSEGRRTQYF
TRBV7-2	TRBJ2-3	CASSHRTSGRNADTQYF
TRBV5-1	TRBJ1-5	CASSFTTGSNQPQHF
TRBV27	TRBJ1-1	CASSLSGSTEAFF
TRBV9	TRBJ2-7	CASSLAGEGVEQYF
TRBV18	TRBJ1-2	CASSPSRPGISGYTF
TRBV15	TRBJ2-7	CATSRGGASDEQYF
TRBV11-2	TRBJ2-2	CASSFGTSGELFF
TRBV5-8	TRBJ1-2	CASSKVDGSGGYTF
TRBV6-1	TRBJ1-4	CASSELVLNEKLFF
TRBV28	TRBJ2-3	CASSLSGFWSDTQYF
TRBV4-2	TRBJ2-7	CASSHVRDSNYEQYF
TRBV4-2	TRBJ2-2	CASSQDGSGRVPTGELFF
TRBV10-3	TRBJ2-5	CAISGTGGETQYF
TRBV28	TRBJ2-1	CASSLPGLAGLYNEQFF
TRBV7-9	TRBJ1-2	CASSGQREKQGFYGYTF
TRBV29-1	TRBJ2-1	CSVEKRGVNEQFF
TRBV7-9	TRBJ2-1	CASSFPQISLQSEQFF
TRBV11-3	TRBJ2-3	CASSLYRANTDTQYF
TRBV5-1	TRBJ2-7	CASSTDGSSSYEQYF
TRBV6-1	TRBJ2-5	CASRTWDFKETQYF
TRBV7-9	TRBJ2-2	CASSYGTLGGELFF
TRBV28	TRBJ1-2	CASTPLGQGYGYTF
TRBV15	TRBJ2-6	CATSRETGTGANVLTF
TRBV5-1	TRBJ2-7	CASRPSAQGSYEQYF